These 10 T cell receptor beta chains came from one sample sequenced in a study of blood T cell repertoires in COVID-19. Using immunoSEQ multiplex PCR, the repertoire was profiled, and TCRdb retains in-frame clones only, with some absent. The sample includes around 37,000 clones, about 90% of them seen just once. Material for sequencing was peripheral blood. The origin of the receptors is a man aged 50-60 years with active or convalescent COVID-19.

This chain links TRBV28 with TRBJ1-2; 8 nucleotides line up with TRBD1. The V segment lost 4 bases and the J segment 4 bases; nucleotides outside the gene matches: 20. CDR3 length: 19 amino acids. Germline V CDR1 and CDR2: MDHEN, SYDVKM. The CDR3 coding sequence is TGTGCCAGCAGTTCTATTCTCCTCACAGGGGGAACCCTCCTCTATGGCTACACCTTC. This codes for CASSSILLTGGTLLYGYTF.

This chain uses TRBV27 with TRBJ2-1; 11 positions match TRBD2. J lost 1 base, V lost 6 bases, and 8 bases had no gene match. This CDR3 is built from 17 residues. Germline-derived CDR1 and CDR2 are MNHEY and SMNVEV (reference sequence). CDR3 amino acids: CASSLTRLAGSYNEQFF. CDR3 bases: TGTGCCAGCAGCCTAACCCGACTAGCGGGATCCTACAATGAGCAGTTCTTC.

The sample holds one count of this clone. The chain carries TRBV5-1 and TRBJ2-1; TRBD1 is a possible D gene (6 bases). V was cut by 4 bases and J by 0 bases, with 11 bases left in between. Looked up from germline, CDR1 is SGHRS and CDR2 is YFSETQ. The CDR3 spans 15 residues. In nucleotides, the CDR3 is TGCGCCAGCAGCAAACAGACAGGCTCCTACAATGAGCAGTTCTTC. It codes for CASSKQTGSYNEQFF.

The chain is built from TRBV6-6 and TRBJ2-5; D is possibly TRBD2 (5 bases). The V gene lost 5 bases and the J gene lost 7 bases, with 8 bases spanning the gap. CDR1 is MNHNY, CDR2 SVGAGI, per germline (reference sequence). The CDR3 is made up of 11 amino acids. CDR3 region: CASSGEWTQYF. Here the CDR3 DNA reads TGTGCCAGCAGTGGGGAGTGGACCCAGTACTTC.

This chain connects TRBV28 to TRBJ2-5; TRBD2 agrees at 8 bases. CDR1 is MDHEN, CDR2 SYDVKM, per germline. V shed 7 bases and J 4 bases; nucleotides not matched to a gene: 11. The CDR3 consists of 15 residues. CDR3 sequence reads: CASTRREAGGETQYF. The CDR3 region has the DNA TGTGCCAGCACCCGTCGCGAGGCGGGGGGAGAGACCCAGTACTTC.

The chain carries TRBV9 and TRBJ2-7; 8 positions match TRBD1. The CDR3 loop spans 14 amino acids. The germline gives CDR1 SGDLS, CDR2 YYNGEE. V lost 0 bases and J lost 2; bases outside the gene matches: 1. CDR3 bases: TGTGCCAGCAGCGTAGGACAGGGGACCTACGAGCAGTACTTC. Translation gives CASSVGQGTYEQYF.

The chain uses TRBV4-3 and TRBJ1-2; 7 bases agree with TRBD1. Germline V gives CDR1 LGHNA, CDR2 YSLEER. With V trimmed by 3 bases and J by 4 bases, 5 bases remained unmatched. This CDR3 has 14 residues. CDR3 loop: CASSHPGQTYGYTF. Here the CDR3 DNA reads TGCGCCAGCAGCCATCCGGGACAGACCTATGGCTACACCTTC.

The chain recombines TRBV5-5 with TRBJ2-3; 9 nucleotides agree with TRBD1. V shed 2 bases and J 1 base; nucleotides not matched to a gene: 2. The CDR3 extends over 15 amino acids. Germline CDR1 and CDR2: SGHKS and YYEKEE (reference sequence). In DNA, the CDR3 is TGTGCCAGCAGCTTTACAGGGGGCGGCACAGATACGCAGTATTTT. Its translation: CASSFTGGGTDTQYF.

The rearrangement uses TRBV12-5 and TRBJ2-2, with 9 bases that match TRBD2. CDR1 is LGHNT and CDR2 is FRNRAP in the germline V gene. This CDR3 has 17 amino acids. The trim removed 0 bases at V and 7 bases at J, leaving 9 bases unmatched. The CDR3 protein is CASGLVLAGGPLGELFF. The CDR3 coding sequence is TGTGCTAGTGGTTTGGTACTTGCGGGAGGGCCTCTCGGGGAGCTGTTTTTT.

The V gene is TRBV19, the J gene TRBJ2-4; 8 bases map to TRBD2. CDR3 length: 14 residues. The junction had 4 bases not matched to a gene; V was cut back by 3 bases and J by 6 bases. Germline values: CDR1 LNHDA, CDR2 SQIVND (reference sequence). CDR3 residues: CASSISGMGNIQYF. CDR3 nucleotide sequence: TGTGCCAGTAGTATTAGCGGGATGGGAAACATTCAGTACTTC.